The 10 T cell receptor beta chains below all came from one sample that was sequenced in a study of CD8 T cells in ankylosing spondylitis. Their recognized antigens are unknown. Points from the study as a whole: Made up of about eight highly homologous variants, a TCR beta motif appeared characteristic of ankylosing spondylitis blood.

TCRdb recomputed calls from the 5' RACE reads with MiXCR, one row per CDR3 protein. This sample has a few hundred thousand distinct CDR3 sequences, with around 20% found just once. Material: blood, either unsorted or a sorted T cell fraction (not recorded which). The receptors originated from a male donor with ankylosing spondylitis.

The chain recombines TRBV6-5 with TRBJ2-3; no clear D gene. From germline, CDR1 is MNHEY and CDR2 SVGAGI. The CDR3 is made up of 18 amino acids. Trimming cost V 0 bases and J 0 bases, with 16 bases left between them. This chain's CDR3 is CASSYSGRAGTSTDTQYF. CDR3 bases: TGTGCCAGCAGTTACTCCGGGCGAGCCGGAACTAGCACAGATACGCAGTATTTT.

The chain uses TRBV7-8 and TRBJ2-7, with 12 bases identical to TRBD2. The CDR3 has 15 amino acids. CDR1 and CDR2 (germline): SGHVS, FQNEAQ. The V and J ends lost 1 base and 5 bases, in that order; junction bases with no gene match: 3. The CDR3 sequence: CASSLGASGGDEQYF. CDR3 in DNA: TGTGCCAGCAGCTTAGGGGCTAGCGGGGGGGACGAGCAGTACTTC.

In its sample, this clonotype was seen a few times. The chain carries TRBV7-2 and TRBJ2-7; D is unresolved. V dropped 2 bases and J dropped 5 bases, with 16 bases sitting between them. This CDR3 is built from 15 residues. The germline V gene has CDR1 SGHTA and CDR2 FQGNSA. In nucleotides, the CDR3 is TGTGCCAGCAGCTTAACTTCAGGTTTTGTCCACGAGCAGTACTTC. This encodes CASSLTSGFVHEQYF.

This clonotype was observed a few times. The chain is built from TRBV4-1 and TRBJ1-2, with TRBD1 as a possible D gene (6 bases). The CDR3 sequence is 15 residues long. The germline gives CDR1 MGHRA, CDR2 YSYEKL. Trimming shortened V by 1 base and J by 1 base, and 10 bases separated the two germline ends. As DNA, the CDR3 is TGCGCCAGCAGCCAAGGATGGGACAATAACTATGGCTACACCTTC. It encodes CASSQGWDNNYGYTF.

Regarding this clonotype: One end of the junction varies from germline; a read error may be responsible. The V gene is TRBV7-8, the J gene TRBJ1-6, with D possibly being TRBD1 (6 bases). Germline loops: CDR1 SGHVS, CDR2 FQNEAQ. This CDR3 comprises 15 residues. The CDR3 loop reads CASSSGTFSNSPFHF. The CDR3 region has the DNA TGTGCCAGCAGCTCGGGGACATTCTCTAATTCACCCTTCCACTTT.

The chain links TRBV15 to TRBJ1-1; a weak D match, TRBD1 (5 bases). Germline lookup yields CDR1 LNHNV and CDR2 YYDKDF (reference sequence). Trimming removed 0 bases at V and 2 bases at J, with 10 bases between. This CDR3 is built from 15 residues. The CDR3, as DNA: TGTGCCACCAGCAGAGATCTAGGGGTAAACACTGAAGCTTTCTTT. Its protein is CATSRDLGVNTEAFF.

This clonotype occurred a few times. The V gene is TRBV5-8, the J gene TRBJ2-1; 7 bases agree with TRBD2. The J segment lost 0 bases and the V segment lost 9 bases, leaving 6 bases of the junction unmatched. CDR3 size: 14 residues. Germline V gene lookup returns CDR1 SGHTS and CDR2 YDEGEE. CDR3 region: CAILGGSSYNEQFF. The CDR3 DNA reads as TGTGCCATTCTGGGGGGGAGCTCCTACAATGAGCAGTTCTTC.

A few counts support this clonotype. The rearrangement links TRBV29-1 to TRBJ2-1; D gene unclear. CDR3 length: 11 amino acids. CDR1 and CDR2 from the germline V gene are SQVTM and ANQGSEA. This CDR3 reads CSTPTPDEQFF. The CDR3 DNA is TGCAGTACCCCCACCCCGGATGAGCAGTTCTTC.

Only a few counts were recorded for this clonotype. J is TRBJ2-7 and V is TRBV7-3; 8 bases fit TRBD2. In germline, CDR1 is SGHTA, CDR2 FQGTGA. The CDR3 consists of 15 residues. J lost 1 base, V lost 2 bases, and 4 bases had no gene match. Here the CDR3 DNA reads TGTGCCAGCAGCTTAGACGGGGGGGCGTCCTACGAGCAGTACTTC. This codes for CASSLDGGASYEQYF. Supplemented by reference TRBV7-3 and TRBJ2-7, the full variable domain reads GAGVSQTPSNKVTEKGKYVELRCDPISGHTALYWYRQSLGQGPEFLIYFQGTGAADDSGLPNDRFFAVRPEGSVSTLKIQRTERGDSAVYLCASSLDGGASYEQYFGPGTRLTVT.

This clonotype was observed many times. The rearrangement joins TRBV29-1 to TRBJ2-1; D is unclear. From germline, CDR1 is SQVTM and CDR2 ANQGSEA. The CDR3 length is 14 residues. Trimming removed 0 bases at V and 7 bases at J, with 13 bases between. In DNA, the CDR3 is TGCAGCGTTGAAGATGCCCTAGATTGGAATGAGCAGTTCTTC. This encodes CSVEDALDWNEQFF.